This note documents a single T cell receptor beta chain sequence. Its matching antigen is unknown. Sequenced by immunoSEQ multiplex PCR; TCRdb stores in-frame clones only, minus some. The sample comprises under 400,000 clones, about 93% of which are singletons, and around 5% rests with the top ten. This sample stems from a study of brain T cells in children with intractable seizures. Overall study results and limits: Absence of clones before surgery may stem from lower sequencing depth.

The ends lost 3 bases at V and 8 bases at J; junction bases unmatched: 8. From germline, CDR1 is KGHDR and CDR2 SFDVKD. The CDR3 is made up of 16 amino acids. Time point of the sample: blood from clinic visit 5 months post-surgery; TSC patient then seizure free. Only cases whose brain tissue showed the highest T cell transcript signatures were sequenced. At least one anti-epileptic drug was given before surgery. The receptor was derived from a boy younger than two with tuberous sclerosis and intractable seizures. This rearrangement joins TRBV24-1 to TRBJ2-3; TRBD2 matches at 12 bases. The sequenced sample was peripheral blood, obtained 4 to 5 months after surgery. CDR3 nucleotide sequence: TGTGCCACCAGTGATGGTAGACTAGCGGGAGTCAGTACGCAGTATTTT. Its translation is CATSDGRLAGVSTQYF.